Below are 16 T cell receptor beta chains sequenced from a single sample in a study of blood T cell repertoires in COVID-19. Produced via immunoSEQ multiplex PCR; TCRdb's table is partial and in-frame only. The data contain tens of thousands of clones, 70% to 90% of them singletons. Material: peripheral blood. The receptors stem from a man aged 65 to 79 with active or convalescent COVID-19.

V usage is TRBV5-8 and J usage is TRBJ2-3; 14 bases align to TRBD2. The CDR3 covers 16 residues. Germline V gene sequence: CDR1 SGHTS, CDR2 YDEGEE. Trimming at V came to 5 bases and at J to 6 bases, leaving 8 bases not matched to a gene. CDR3 nucleotide sequence: TGTGCCAGCAGGACGGGACTAGCGGGGGACTGGGATACGCAGTATTTT. Its translation is CASRTGLAGDWDTQYF.

This clone was seen a handful of times. This chain uses TRBV4-3 with TRBJ1-6; tentative D call: TRBD1 (6 bases). This CDR3 is 16 amino acids long. Trimming removed 0 bases at V and 8 bases at J, with 14 bases between. Germline values: CDR1 LGHNA, CDR2 YSLEER. This CDR3 reads CASSQENRVIDSPLHF. The CDR3 coding sequence is TGCGCCAGCAGCCAAGAAAACAGGGTGATTGATTCACCCCTCCACTTT.

J is TRBJ2-7 and V is TRBV5-1; maybe TRBD2 (6 bases). The germline V gene has CDR1 SGHRS and CDR2 YFSETQ. Trimming cost V 4 bases and J 7 bases, with 18 bases left between them. The CDR3 extends over 14 amino acids. The CDR3 DNA reads as TGCGCCAGCAGCATCAGAGCGGAGGGGAGGGAGCAGTACTTC. Translated: CASSIRAEGREQYF.

This chain connects TRBV4-2 to TRBJ1-3; D is undetermined. Germline lookup yields CDR1 LGHNA and CDR2 YNFKEQ. V was pared by 0 bases and J by 3 bases, with 12 bases between. The CDR3 totals 16 residues. CDR3 coding DNA: TGTGCCAGCAGCCAAGACGAACAAATATATGGAAACACCATATATTTT. Translation gives CASSQDEQIYGNTIYF.

The chain combines TRBV7-2 with TRBJ2-3; a possible D gene is TRBD1 (6 bases). With 3 bases removed from V and 6 bases from J, the gap between germline ends came to 10 bases. The CDR3 length is 13 residues. In germline, CDR1 is SGHTA, CDR2 FQGNSA. The CDR3 region has the DNA TGTGCCAGCAGCTTCGGTAGGGGGGATACGCAGTATTTT. It specifies CASSFGRGDTQYF.

This clone was recorded only once. The chain has TRBV6-1 and TRBJ1-1; no firm D call. CDR1 is MNHNS, CDR2 SASEGT, per germline. Trimming cost V 3 bases and J 1 base, with 9 bases left between them. The CDR3 consists of 14 residues. This chain's CDR3 is CASSEYGRNTEAFF. The CDR3 DNA reads TGTGCCAGCAGTGAGTACGGGAGGAACACTGAAGCTTTCTTT.

The chain employs TRBV30 and TRBJ2-3; TRBD1 is a possible D gene (6 bases). Germline CDR1 reads GTSNPN; CDR2 reads SVGIG (reference sequence). This CDR3 is built from 13 residues. V was cut by 2 bases and J by 7 bases, with 13 bases left in between. CDR3 sequence: CAWSPGVSNTQYF. As DNA, the CDR3 is TGTGCCTGGAGTCCAGGGGTATCGAATACGCAGTATTTT.

This clone showed up just once. The V and J genes are TRBV7-9 and TRBJ2-5; tentatively, D is TRBD2 (5 bases). Germline V gene sequence: CDR1 SEHNR, CDR2 FQNEAQ (reference sequence). There are 16 residues in the CDR3. V was shortened by 4 bases and J by 2 bases, with 17 bases between the two germline ends. CDR3 DNA sequence: TGTGCCAGCAGCTCCACGAGGGATCTGGGTCAAGAGACCCAGTACTTC. This sequence encodes CASSSTRDLGQETQYF.

This clone was found a few times. The chain uses TRBV7-9 and TRBJ2-7; D possibly corresponds to TRBD1 (6 bases). The CDR3 has 14 residues. V lost 5 bases and J 1 base, leaving 12 bases between the germline ends. The germline V gene encodes CDR1 SEHNR and CDR2 FQNEAQ (reference sequence). This CDR3 reads CASSQNRDSYEQYF. The CDR3 region has the DNA TGTGCCAGCAGCCAGAACAGGGATTCCTACGAGCAGTACTTC.

This chain joins TRBV27 and TRBJ2-7, with D maybe TRBD1 (6 bases). Germline CDR1 and CDR2: MNHEY and SMNVEV (reference sequence). V was cut by 6 bases and J by 1 base, with 16 bases left in between. CDR3 length equals 15 residues. The CDR3 DNA sequence: TGTGCCAGCAGAAATCCCGGGACACTATCCTACGAGCAGTACTTC. The encoded protein is CASRNPGTLSYEQYF.

The rearrangement uses TRBV7-9 and TRBJ2-5, with D tentatively TRBD2 (6 bases). Germline CDR1 SEHNR, CDR2 FQNEAQ (reference sequence). The CDR3 loop spans 17 amino acids. Trimming took off 7 bases at V and 4 bases at J, with 25 bases between the two ends. The CDR3 DNA reads TGTGCCAGCACCACAGCGGGCGACCCCAGGCTGGGAGAGACCCAGTACTTC. Its translation is CASTTAGDPRLGETQYF. The full variable domain, rest sourced from reference TRBV7-9 and TRBJ2-5, is DTGVSQNPRHKITKRGQNVTFRCDPISEHNRLYWYRQTLGQGPEFLTYFQNEAQLEKSRLLSDRFSAERPKGSFSTLEIQRTEQGDSAMYLCASTTAGDPRLGETQYFGPGTRLLVL.

The chain couples TRBV6-2 or TRBV6-3 to TRBJ1-2, with D tentatively TRBD1 (5 bases). There are 19 residues in the CDR3. From germline, CDR1 is MNHEY and CDR2 SVGEGT. V gave up 0 bases and J gave up 0 bases, with 20 bases separating them. CDR3 coding DNA: TGTGCCAGCAGTTACTCGAGACATTTTGGGGCGCTATCTAACTATGGCTACACCTTC. It codes for CASSYSRHFGALSNYGYTF.

The V gene is TRBV29-1, the J gene TRBJ1-1; 9 bases agree with TRBD1. The CDR3 length is 13 residues. Germline V gene sequence: CDR1 SQVTM, CDR2 ANQGSEA. With 7 bases clipped from V and 4 bases from J, the junction kept 7 bases outside the gene matches. The CDR3 loop reads CSALTGGLTEAFF. The CDR3 coding sequence is TGCAGCGCCCTCACAGGGGGCCTCACTGAAGCTTTCTTT. The full variable domain, its missing parts supplied by reference TRBV29-1 and TRBJ1-1, is SAVISQKPSRDICQRGTSLTIQCQVDSQVTMMFWYRQQPGQSLTLIATANQGSEATYESGFVIDKFPISRPNLTFSTLTVSNMSPEDSSIYLCSALTGGLTEAFFGQGTRLTVV.

This clone is termed medium-sized. This chain connects TRBV4-3 to TRBJ1-3; D gene uncertain. Trimming cost V 1 base and J 8 bases, with 18 bases left between them. This CDR3 is built from 16 residues. Germline values: CDR1 LGHNA, CDR2 YSLEER. In nucleotides, the CDR3 is TGCGCCAGCAGCCAAGTGTTCCAGCGCCTTGAGGACACCATATATTTT. Translating gives CASSQVFQRLEDTIYF.

The V gene is TRBV11-2, the J gene TRBJ2-3; TRBD2 matches 8 bases. With V trimmed by 1 base and J by 3 bases, 6 bases remained unmatched. The CDR3 has 16 amino acids. The germline CDR1 and CDR2 sequences are SGHAT and FQNNGV. The CDR3 nucleotides are TGTGCCAGCAGCTTAGTGACGGGGGGGCTAACAGATACGCAGTATTTT. It is translated as CASSLVTGGLTDTQYF.

The chain is built from TRBV6-5 and TRBJ2-5, with 7 bases lining up with TRBD1. The CDR3 sequence is 12 residues long. V gave up 6 bases and J gave up 4 bases; unmatched junction bases: 2. Germline CDR1 and CDR2: MNHEY and SVGAGI. The CDR3: CASSRDRETQYF. In nucleotides, the CDR3 is TGTGCCAGCAGCCGGGACAGAGAGACCCAGTACTTC.